The clone carrying this T cell receptor (beta chain) showed up just a few times. The record originates from a study of blood T cell repertoires in COVID-19. Study at large: Researchers got acute and convalescent COVID-19 samples from the United States, Italy and Spain. Sample material is recorded as cDNA or gDNA derived from T cells, B-cell-depleted T cells, or PBMCs.

As originally analysed: The assay estimated nucleated cells by amplifying reference gene primers. Only in-frame clones appear in the TCRdb table, and some are missing; sequencing was by immunoSEQ multiplex PCR. The V and J calls and clone size are taken from that table; D and trimming were inferred from the DNA. The repertoire consists of approximately 120,000 clones, with around 83% occurring once and the leading ten covering 7% to 9%. Germline V gene data show CDR1 as SGHNT and CDR2 as YYREEE (reference sequence). The CDR3 has 13 residues. V lost 2 bases, J lost 4 bases, and 6 bases lay in between.

The TCR originated in a woman aged 80 or over with active or convalescent COVID-19. Sequenced input: peripheral blood. The chain recombines TRBV5-4 with TRBJ1-4; D unclear. This CDR3 reads CASSFTGNEKLFF. In nucleotides, the CDR3 is TGTGCCAGCAGCTTTACCGGTAATGAAAAACTGTTTTTT.